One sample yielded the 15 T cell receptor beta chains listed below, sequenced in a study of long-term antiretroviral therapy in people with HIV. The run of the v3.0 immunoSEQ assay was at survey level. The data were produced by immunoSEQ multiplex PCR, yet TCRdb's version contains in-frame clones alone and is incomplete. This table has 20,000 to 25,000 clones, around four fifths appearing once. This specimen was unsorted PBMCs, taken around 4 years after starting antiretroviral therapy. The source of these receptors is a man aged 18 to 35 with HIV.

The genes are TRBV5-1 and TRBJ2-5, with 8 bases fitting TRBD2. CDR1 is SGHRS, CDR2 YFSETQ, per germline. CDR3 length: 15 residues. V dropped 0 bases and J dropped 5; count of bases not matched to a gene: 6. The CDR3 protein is CASSLVRGAQETQYF. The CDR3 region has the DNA TGCGCCAGCAGCTTGGTGCGGGGGGCCCAGGAGACCCAGTACTTC. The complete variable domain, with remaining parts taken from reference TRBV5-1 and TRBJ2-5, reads KAGVTQTPRYLIKTRGQQVTLSCSPISGHRSVSWYQQTPGQGLQFLFEYFSETQRNKGNFPGRFSGRQFSNSRSEMNVSTLELGDSALYLCASSLVRGAQETQYFGPGTRLLVL.

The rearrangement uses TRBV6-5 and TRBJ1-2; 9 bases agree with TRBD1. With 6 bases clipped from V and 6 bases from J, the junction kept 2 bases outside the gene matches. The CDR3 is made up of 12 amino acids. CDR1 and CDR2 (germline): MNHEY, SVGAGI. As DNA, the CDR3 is TGTGCCAGCAGGGGACAGGGAGATGGCTACACCTTC. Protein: CASRGQGDGYTF.

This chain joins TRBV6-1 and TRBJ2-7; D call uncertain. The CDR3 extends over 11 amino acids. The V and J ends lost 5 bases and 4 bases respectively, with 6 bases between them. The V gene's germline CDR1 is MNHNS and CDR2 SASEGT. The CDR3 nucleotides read TGTGCCAGCAGTTTTAATTACGAGCAGTACTTC. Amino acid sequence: CASSFNYEQYF.

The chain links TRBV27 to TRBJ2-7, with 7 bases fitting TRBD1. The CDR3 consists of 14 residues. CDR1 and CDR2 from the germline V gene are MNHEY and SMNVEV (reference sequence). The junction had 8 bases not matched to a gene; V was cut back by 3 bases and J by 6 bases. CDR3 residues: CASSLAGGILEQYF. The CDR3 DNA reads TGTGCCAGCAGTTTGGCAGGGGGAATCCTCGAGCAGTACTTC.

This CDR3 reads CASSQTIEGEQYV. The CDR3 nucleotides read TGTGCCAGCAGCCAGACAATAGAAGGGGAGCAGTACGTC. This chain joins TRBV5-5 and TRBJ2-7; D call uncertain. This CDR3 comprises 13 residues. Trimming left V 4 bases short and J 7 bases short, with 15 bases between. Germline V lookup: CDR1 SGHKS, CDR2 YYEKEE (reference sequence).

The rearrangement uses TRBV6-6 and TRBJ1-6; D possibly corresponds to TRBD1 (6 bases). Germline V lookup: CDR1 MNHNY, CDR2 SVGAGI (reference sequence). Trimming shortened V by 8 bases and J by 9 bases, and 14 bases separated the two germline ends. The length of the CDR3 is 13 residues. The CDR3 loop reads CASFRDTLSPLHF. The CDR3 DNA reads TGTGCCAGCTTCAGGGACACGCTTTCACCCCTCCACTTT.

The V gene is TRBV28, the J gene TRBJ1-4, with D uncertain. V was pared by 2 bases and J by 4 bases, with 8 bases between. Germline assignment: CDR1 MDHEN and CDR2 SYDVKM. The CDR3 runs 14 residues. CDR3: CASSLRGFNEKLFF. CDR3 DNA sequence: TGTGCCAGCAGTTTACGTGGGTTTAATGAAAAACTGTTTTTT.

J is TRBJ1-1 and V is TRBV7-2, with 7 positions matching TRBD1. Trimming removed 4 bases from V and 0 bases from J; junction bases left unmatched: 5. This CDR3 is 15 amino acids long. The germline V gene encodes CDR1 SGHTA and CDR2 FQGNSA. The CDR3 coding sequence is TGTGCCAGCAGCTCGAAGGGGACAGTGAACACTGAAGCTTTCTTT. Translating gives CASSSKGTVNTEAFF.

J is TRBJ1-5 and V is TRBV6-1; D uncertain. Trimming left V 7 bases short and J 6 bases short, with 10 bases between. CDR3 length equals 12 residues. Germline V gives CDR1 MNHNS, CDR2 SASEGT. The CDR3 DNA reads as TGTGCCAGCACCCGGGCTCTTCAGCCCCAGCATTTT. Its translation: CASTRALQPQHF.

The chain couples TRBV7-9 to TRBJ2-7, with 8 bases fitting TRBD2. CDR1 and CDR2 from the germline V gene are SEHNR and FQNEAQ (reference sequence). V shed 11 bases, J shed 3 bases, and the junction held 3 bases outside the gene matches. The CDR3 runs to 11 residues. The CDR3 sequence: CASGGDYEQYV. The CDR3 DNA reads TGTGCCTCCGGGGGGGACTACGAGCAGTACGTC.

The CDR3 is CASSPETGTEAFF. In DNA, the CDR3 is TGTGCCAGCAGCCCAGAAACAGGGACTGAAGCTTTCTTT. V gene TRBV7-8 combines with J gene TRBJ1-1; D possibly corresponds to TRBD1 (6 bases). The CDR3 runs to 13 residues. V was trimmed by 5 bases and J by 5 bases, leaving 12 bases between them. Germline assignment: CDR1 SGHVS and CDR2 FQNEAQ.

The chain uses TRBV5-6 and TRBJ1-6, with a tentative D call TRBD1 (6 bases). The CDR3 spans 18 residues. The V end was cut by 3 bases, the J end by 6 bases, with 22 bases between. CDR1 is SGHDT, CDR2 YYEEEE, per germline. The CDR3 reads CASSSNPGHRQPNSPLHF. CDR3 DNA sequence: TGTGCCAGCAGCTCGAATCCGGGACACAGGCAGCCTAATTCACCCCTCCACTTT.

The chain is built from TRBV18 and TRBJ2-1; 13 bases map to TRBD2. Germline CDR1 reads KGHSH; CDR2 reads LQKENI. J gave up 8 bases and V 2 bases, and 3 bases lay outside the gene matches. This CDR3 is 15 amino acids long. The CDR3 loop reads CASSPALAGGDEQFF. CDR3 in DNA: TGTGCCAGCTCACCAGCACTAGCGGGGGGGGATGAGCAGTTCTTC.

DNA of the CDR3: TGTGCCAGCAGTGGGGACGGCCAAAATGAAAAACTGTTTTTT. It codes for CASSGDGQNEKLFF. The chain is built from TRBV28 and TRBJ1-4; weak D call: TRBD1 (5 bases). The CDR3 runs 14 residues. Trimming left V 5 bases short and J 5 bases short, with 12 bases between. From germline, CDR1 is MDHEN and CDR2 SYDVKM.

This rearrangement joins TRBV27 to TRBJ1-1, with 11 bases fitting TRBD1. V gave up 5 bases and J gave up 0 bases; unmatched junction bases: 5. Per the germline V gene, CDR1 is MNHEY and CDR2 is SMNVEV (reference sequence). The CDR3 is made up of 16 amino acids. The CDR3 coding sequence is TGTGCCAGCAGTAACCGGGACAGGGGGATGAACACTGAAGCTTTCTTT. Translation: CASSNRDRGMNTEAFF.